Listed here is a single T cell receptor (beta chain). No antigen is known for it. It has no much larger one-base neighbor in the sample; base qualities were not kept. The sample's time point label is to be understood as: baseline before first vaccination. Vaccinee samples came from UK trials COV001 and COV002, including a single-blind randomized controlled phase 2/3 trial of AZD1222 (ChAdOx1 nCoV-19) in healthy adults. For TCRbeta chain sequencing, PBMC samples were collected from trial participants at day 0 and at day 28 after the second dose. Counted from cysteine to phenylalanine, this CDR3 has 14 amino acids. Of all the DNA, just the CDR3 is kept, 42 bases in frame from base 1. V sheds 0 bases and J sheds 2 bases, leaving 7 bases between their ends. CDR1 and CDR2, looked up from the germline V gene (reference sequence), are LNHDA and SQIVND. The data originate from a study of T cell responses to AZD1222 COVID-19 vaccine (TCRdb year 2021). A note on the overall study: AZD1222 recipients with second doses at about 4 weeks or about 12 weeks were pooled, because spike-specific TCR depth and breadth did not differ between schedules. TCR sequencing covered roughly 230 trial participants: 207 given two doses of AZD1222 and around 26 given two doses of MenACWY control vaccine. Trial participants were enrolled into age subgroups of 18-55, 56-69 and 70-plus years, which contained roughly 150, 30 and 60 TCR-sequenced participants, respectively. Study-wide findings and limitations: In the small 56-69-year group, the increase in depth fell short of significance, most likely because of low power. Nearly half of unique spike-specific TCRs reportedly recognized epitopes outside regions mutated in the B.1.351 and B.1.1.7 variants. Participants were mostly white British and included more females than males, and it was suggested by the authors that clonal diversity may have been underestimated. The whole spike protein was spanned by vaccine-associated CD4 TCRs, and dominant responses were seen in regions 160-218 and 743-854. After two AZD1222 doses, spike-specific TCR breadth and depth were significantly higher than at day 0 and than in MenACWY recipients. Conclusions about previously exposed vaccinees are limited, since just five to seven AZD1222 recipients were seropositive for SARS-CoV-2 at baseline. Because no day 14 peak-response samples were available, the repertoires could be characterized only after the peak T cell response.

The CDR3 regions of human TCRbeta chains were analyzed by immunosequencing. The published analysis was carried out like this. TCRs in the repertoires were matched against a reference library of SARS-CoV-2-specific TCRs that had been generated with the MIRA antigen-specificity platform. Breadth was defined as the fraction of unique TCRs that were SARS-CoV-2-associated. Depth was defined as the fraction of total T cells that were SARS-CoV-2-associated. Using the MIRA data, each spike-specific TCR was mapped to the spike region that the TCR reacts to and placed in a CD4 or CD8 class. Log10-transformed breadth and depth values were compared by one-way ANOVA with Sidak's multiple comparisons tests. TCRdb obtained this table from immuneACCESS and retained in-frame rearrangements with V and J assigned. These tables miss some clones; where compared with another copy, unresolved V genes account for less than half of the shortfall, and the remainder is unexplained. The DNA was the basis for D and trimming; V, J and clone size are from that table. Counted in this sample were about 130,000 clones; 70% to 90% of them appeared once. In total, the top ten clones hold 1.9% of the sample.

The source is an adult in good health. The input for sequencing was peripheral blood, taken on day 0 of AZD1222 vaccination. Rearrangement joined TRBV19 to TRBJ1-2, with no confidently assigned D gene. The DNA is TGTGCCAGTAGTATAGAGGGATTAAACTATGGCTACACCTTC. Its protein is CASSIEGLNYGYTF.